The following is a T cell receptor (beta chain) sequence with its context. Which antigen it targets is not known. Qualities for individual bases were not recorded, and no much larger clone is one base off. The sample belongs to a study of cytomegalovirus exposure and HLA in healthy donors (dated by TCRdb to the late 2010s). With respect to the entire study: An earlier analysis of a few hundred of the donors reported around 280 Gb of sequence data and roughly 120 million unique TCR beta sequences obtained from about 180 million T cells. HLA typing covered class I and class II loci at four-digit resolution. The aim of the study was to test whether cataloging public T cell receptors could identify signatures of past pathogen exposure. All discovery cohort repertoires had been generated on a single sequencing platform. Among around 400 genotyped donors of the cohort, an average of approximately 240,000 unique TCR beta nucleotide sequences was sequenced per donor, of which 15% to 20% were non-productive. A later analysis re-examined previously published TCR beta repertoires from just over 650 donors and added high-resolution HLA genotyping to investigate patterns of TCR occurrence. In addition to the first cohort of 500 to 850 subjects, a separate validation cohort of about 120 different subjects was used. Genome-wide SNP genotypes for about 55% of the roughly 670 donors were used in a later genetic analysis, which treated that subset as a discovery cohort. About 5 DR-DQ haplotypes were handled as single units for association and clustering, since linkage in the cohort was strong. The study combined high-throughput TCR immunosequencing, statistical association of individual TCRs with disease status, and machine learning to predict cytomegalovirus infection status. The study used immunosequencing to profile the T cell repertoires of approximately 640 subjects and linked those repertoires to cytomegalovirus serostatus. To decide whether each TCR beta V gene segment behaved as functional or pseudogenic, an earlier analysis of fewer than 750 of the donors relied on high-throughput TCR beta sequencing. The number of donors typed differed by locus, with about 629-630 for A, B, C, DRB1 and DQB1, around 520 for DQA1, 600 to 610 for DPA1, and some 440 for DPB1. Rather than drawing on any new phenotypic data, the later analysis identified candidate immune exposures from TCR beta sequences and the way those sequences occurred across donors. Donor age, sex, ethnicity and CMV serostatus were compiled together with the repertoire data. The genetic ancestry cluster associated with self-reported Caucasian donors included about 81% of the 398 genotyped donors. Approximately 300 gigabases of sequencing data and 80 million or so unique TCR sequences were included in an early release covering under 650 HLA-typed donors. Overall study outcomes, separate from this receptor: According to the authors, the approach could potentially be generalized to other disease states and immunological phenotypes. In a later analysis, HLA-associated TCR beta chains were found to be more clonally expanded and to have lower generation probabilities than equally common non-associated chains. In vitro tests confirmed that a few of the cytomegalovirus-associated TCR beta chains recognize cytomegalovirus antigens. The earlier analysis of approximately 540 of the donors excluded roughly 17 rarely observed V segments, including chromosome 9 orphons, because counts were too low. In a later genetic analysis, fewer N-insertions in productive TCRs were reported among donors in an Asian-associated ancestry cluster than the approximately 670-donor mean. Linkage disequilibrium might explain the correlated functional status among segregating V segments, but an unknown experimental factor could not be ruled out. Assigning TCR associations to individual alleles was difficult when HLA alleles, especially DR and DQ, strongly co-occurred. In a later analysis, several top co-occurrence clusters were reported to appear linked to parvovirus B19, influenza, CMV and Epstein-Barr virus. An association between a missense DCLRE1C variant and V-gene and J-gene trimming of TCR beta chains was found in a later genetic analysis and replicated in an independent cohort. In both the original and validation cohorts, the classifier was reported to diagnose cytomegalovirus status with high specificity and sensitivity. The study listed approximately 160 TCR beta chains as associated with cytomegalovirus. In an earlier analysis of fewer than 700 of the donors, most TCR beta V segments appeared in productive rearrangements about 90% or about 30% of the time, broadly matching IMGT annotations. While some public TCRs were present in many individuals, most TCR sequences turned up only very rarely across donors. Because the 87-base-pair reads could not distinguish some IMGT-functional V segments, including TRBV6-2 and TRBV6-3, those segments were excluded. In a later analysis, most CMV-associated TCR beta chains were found to appear HLA-restricted, with HLA associations seemingly driven largely by CMV exposure. Because HLA typing was unavailable for some donors at each locus, only the typed subset was used in association tests. In a later analysis, TCR association rates were found to vary across HLA loci, with the most associated TCRs seen for DRB1 alleles and the fewest for HLA-C alleles. CMV serostatus was the only immune exposure information available for the cohort. A cluster of highly shared sequence variants was judged likely to represent a technical artifact of the sequencing pipeline. Sequencing depth was assumed to be roughly uniform across donors in the presence/absence analyses, though that assumption may not hold. A further reported finding was that TCR beta sequences accurately predicted the HLA-A and HLA-B alleles for most subjects in the first cohort. Only TCR beta chains were sequenced in this cohort, and the absence of alpha or paired-chain data limited detectable features. Specific HLA alleles were associated with more than 15,000 TCR beta sequences at a false discovery rate of 0.05 in a later analysis.

The cohort was made up of roughly 670 healthy bone marrow donors. Cohort members were all nominally healthy when sampled, although unrecorded immune exposures were likely present. The donor tested CMV seropositive, placing the donor among the roughly 300 seropositive members of the cohort. A peripheral blood sample was collected from each donor, and TCR beta sequencing was performed on peripheral blood mononuclear cells. The Qiagen DNeasy Blood Extraction Kit was used to extract genomic DNA from the blood cell samples. According to the germline V gene, CDR1 reads SGDLS and CDR2 reads YYNGEE. The junction carries 9 bases between V and J, which are trimmed by 0 bases and 3 bases respectively. Reading from cysteine to phenylalanine, the CDR3 counts 14 amino acids. The entry retains the CDR3 DNA only, 42 bases that are in frame from base 1. The protocol used for the library was the immunoSEQ multiplex PCR assay. For the multiplex PCR, a mixture combining 60 forward primers for TCR Vbeta segments and 13 reverse primers for TCR Jbeta segments was used. Amplification of the CDR3 region of rearranged TCR beta genes was performed with a multiplex PCR assay on genomic DNA. The Illumina HiSeq System was used to sequence the amplified TCR beta libraries as 87-base-pair reads. Per the original workflow: In a later analysis, roughly 80 million unique TCR beta chains were counted across the approximately 620 repertoires, and approximately 11 million of these chains were shared by at least two donors. Raw reads were error-corrected and collapsed into unique sequences by a nearest-neighbor algorithm in which closely related sequences were merged to remove PCR and sequencing errors. CDR3 sequences were aligned to IMGT reference sequences to assign V, D and J gene segments. For a sequence to be retained, at least a six-nucleotide match to both a V gene segment and a J gene segment was required. A rearrangement counted as productive if the CDR3 had no stop codons and remained in frame with V and J, and every other rearrangement counted as non-productive. CDR3 was defined according to IMGT convention as the region running from the second conserved V-encoded cysteine to the conserved J-encoded phenylalanine. Sequences without an unambiguous match to a single V gene segment were excluded from the earlier analysis of about 600 of the donors. An earlier analysis of about 590 of the donors classified V segments as functional when productive rearrangements were above 56.7% and as segregating when the standard deviation between donors was above 5%. A statistical classification framework was developed to diagnose cytomegalovirus status using the catalog of TCR beta chain sequences. In a later analysis, V and J genes were assigned by comparing TCR nucleotide sequences against IMGT/GENE-DB human TR gene sequences. A later analysis assigned CDR3 sequences and most-parsimonious VDJ recombination scenarios with the TCRdist pipeline. A later analysis defined each TCR beta chain by its CDR3 amino acid sequence plus V-gene family, and excluded reads lacking a unique V-gene family. In a later analysis, several hundred highly shared, low-generation-probability nucleotide sequences were removed to address suspected cross-contamination and a sequencing artifact. A later analysis calculated a clonal expansion index for each public chain from normalized within-repertoire ranks of inferred template counts. A later analysis computed generation probabilities with a VDJ recombination model fitted to out-of-frame rearrangements, and checked the results against IGoR. In a later analysis, TCR-TCR, TCR-HLA and TCR-CMV co-occurrence was scored with hypergeometric tests, and a repertoire-size bias correction was applied to TCR pairs. A later analysis estimated false discovery rates by permuting HLA or CMV assignments 20 times. In a later analysis, co-occurring TCRs were grouped using DBSCAN, and TCRdist sequence similarity was added for clustering within HLA-allele-positive subsets. Repertoires with fewer than 30,000 or more than 120,000 public chains, plus five repertoires with anomalous nucleotide sharing, were excluded from co-occurrence clustering. Imported from immuneACCESS, the table was reduced by TCRdb to in-frame sequences with V and J called. These copies leave out some clones; in studies compared against another copy, an unresolved V gene accounts for under half, and the cause of the remainder is not known. That table supplies the V and J calls and clone size; D and trimming were determined from the DNA. A total of under 150,000 clones appear in this sample, 81% of them only once. The ten largest clones add up to over 4.5% of the sample.

Input material: PBMCs. The sequence came from a middle-aged woman in good health and CMV-seropositive. The chain couples TRBV9 to TRBJ1-2; matching of 6 bases hints at TRBD1 as the D gene. The sequenced DNA is TGTGCCAGCAGCGTAGATCACAGGGACTATGGCTACACCTTC. The resulting protein is CASSVDHRDYGYTF.